The sequence of this T cell receptor beta chain was determined in a study of T-cell memory formation after mild COVID-19. This clonotype has at least ten counts. TCRdb recomputed calls from the 5' RACE reads with MiXCR, one row per CDR3 protein. The table records about half a million distinct CDR3 sequences, 18% of them present only once. Between the trimmed V and J ends, which lost 5 bases and 0 bases, there was a span of 12 bases. Looked up from germline, CDR1 is SGHTA and CDR2 is FQGNSA. The CDR3 consists of 15 residues. Source material: PBMCs or a T cell subset sorted from them (not recorded which). The clonotype was recovered from an adult woman who had mild COVID-19 (a few samples of this study predate the infection). Cell type and time point are not known. The rearrangement links TRBV7-2 to TRBJ2-3; D is uncertain. The CDR3 sequence: CASSPQARSTDTQYF. As DNA, the CDR3 is TGTGCCAGCAGCCCGCAGGCCCGTAGCACAGATACGCAGTATTTT.